A selection of T cell receptor beta chains follows, all from one sample in a study of T-cell reconstitution after alpha-beta-depleted transplantation in children. MiXCR, run by TCRdb on the PCR reads, gives a single entry per CDR3 protein. The sample lists fewer than 450,000 distinct CDR3 sequences, around 15% seen once, with around 41% in the top ten. Sequenced here: PBMCs, mostly from graft donor cells, sampled 360 days after TCRalphabeta/CD19-depleted stem cell transplant. The receptors were gathered from a male patient aged 2-15 years who had a stem cell transplant for acute lymphoblastic leukemia, so the T cells may come from the graft donor. Both conserved end residues are part of each CDR3. D genes are given only for firm matches. Part of the rows lack a size; the others show once, few, many or a class for expanded clones.

clone_size,d_call,j_call,v_call,cdr3_aa,cdr3_nt
few,TRBD1,TRBJ1-1,TRBV12-3/TRBV12-4,CASSLVAGTGANEAFF,TGTGCCAGCAGTTTGGTCGCCGGGACAGGGGCAAATGAAGCTTTCTTT
few,-,TRBJ2-5,TRBV20-1,CSAEFHRVVETQYF,TGCAGTGCCGAATTTCACAGGGTAGTAGAGACCCAGTACTTC
-,TRBD2,TRBJ2-3,TRBV5-6,CASSLEVAGGLTTDTQYF,TGTGCCAGCAGCTTGGAGGTAGCGGGAGGGTTGACGACAGATACGCAGTATTTT
many,-,TRBJ1-4,TRBV20-1,CSAKRVEKLFF,TGCAGTGCTAAAAGGGTCGAAAAACTGTTTTTT
few,-,TRBJ2-1,TRBV28,CASRVDSLLFYNEQFF,TGTGCCAGCCGGGTGGACTCCCTCCTTTTTTACAATGAGCAGTTCTTC
few,TRBD1,TRBJ2-7,TRBV10-3,CAISERGQANYEQYF,TGTGCCATCAGTGAAAGGGGACAGGCCAACTACGAGCAGTACTTC
few,TRBD2,TRBJ2-3,TRBV6-5,CASSPPEWGGAQYF,TGTGCCAGCAGTCCCCCTGAGTGGGGGGGTGCGCAGTATTTT
-,-,TRBJ2-1,TRBV24-1,CATPICPRGEQFF,TGTGCCACCCCTATTTGTCCTCGTGGTGAGCAGTTCTTC
-,-,TRBJ1-1,TRBV6-1,CASSERRLLVNTEAFF,TGTGCCAGCAGTGAAAGACGATTACTTGTGAACACTGAAGCTTTCTTT
-,TRBD2,TRBJ2-7,TRBV19,CASSKSSGTLGSYEQYF,TGTGCCAGTAGTAAGAGTAGCGGGACTCTCGGGTCCTACGAGCAGTACTTC
-,TRBD2,TRBJ2-1,TRBV30,CAWGEGLGANEQFF,TGTGCCTGGGGGGAGGGACTAGGCGCGAATGAGCAGTTCTTC
few,-,TRBJ2-1,TRBV7-9,CASSLAGSEQFF,TGTGCCAGCAGCTTAGCAGGGAGTGAGCAGTTCTTC
-,-,TRBJ1-2,TRBV21-1,CASSTQGPRFRGGYTF,TGTGCCAGCAGCACCCAAGGCCCCAGGTTTAGGGGGGGCTACACCTTC
-,-,TRBJ2-5,TRBV5-1,CASALRETQYF,TGCGCCAGCGCCCTGCGAGAGACCCAGTACTTC
few,TRBD2,TRBJ2-1,TRBV24-1,CATSGRLAGQVYNEQFF,TGTGCCACCAGTGGTCGACTAGCGGGACAAGTTTACAATGAGCAGTTCTTC
-,-,TRBJ2-1,TRBV16,CASSQFSNEQFF,TGTGCCAGCAGCCAATTCAGCAATGAGCAGTTCTTC
few,-,TRBJ2-3,TRBV18,CASSPQGHSTDTQYF,TGTGCCAGCTCACCACAGGGACACAGCACAGATACGCAGTATTTT
few,-,TRBJ2-5,TRBV28,CASSLRAEFQETQYF,TGTGCCAGCAGTTTAAGGGCAGAATTCCAAGAGACCCAGTACTTC
-,-,TRBJ2-2,TRBV6-5,CASSYWGDLGANTGELFF,TGTGCCAGCAGTTACTGGGGGGACTTAGGAGCGAACACCGGGGAGCTGTTTTTT
-,TRBD2,TRBJ2-1,TRBV11-2,CASKSPWGGSGNEQFF,TGTGCCAGCAAATCCCCGTGGGGGGGAAGCGGCAATGAGCAGTTCTTC
-,-,TRBJ2-3,TRBV20-1,CSARDLPTSFSADTQYF,TGCAGTGCTAGAGATCTTCCTACTAGTTTCAGCGCAGATACGCAGTATTTT
few,TRBD2,TRBJ2-1,TRBV12-3/TRBV12-4,CASSRTSGRPGYNEQFF,TGTGCCAGCAGCCGGACTAGCGGGAGACCGGGATACAATGAGCAGTTCTTC
-,-,TRBJ2-6,TRBV12-3/TRBV12-4,CASTPSRANVLTF,TGTGCCAGCACTCCCTCTCGGGCCAACGTCCTGACTTTC
-,TRBD2,TRBJ2-7,TRBV5-1,CASSLAGTSGLSSYEQYF,TGCGCCAGCAGCTTGGCCGGGACTAGCGGGCTGAGCTCCTACGAGCAGTACTTC
few,-,TRBJ2-2,TRBV29-1,CSVSGRFTGELFF,TGCAGCGTATCAGGACGATTCACCGGGGAGCTGTTTTTT